Listed here are 16 T cell receptor beta chains from one sample, sequenced in a study of Graves' ophthalmopathy and Graves' hyperthyroidism. As the template, RNA transcripts were used to amplify TCR beta CDR3 regions. HTBI primers were used in a first-round RT-PCR, which preceded a second-round multiplex PCR. TCRdb called the multiplex PCR reads again in MiXCR, with one record for every CDR3 protein. Of roughly 600,000 distinct CDR3 sequences listed, less than 45% are singletons. Specimen: peripheral blood or thyroid tissue (not recorded which). The receptors here all came from an adult man with Graves' hyperthyroidism.

Remarks on this clonotype: A read error may explain this, as a much larger clone is one base away. This chain links TRBV10-3 with TRBJ1-2; no reliable D call. Germline CDR1 and CDR2: ENHRY and SYGVKD. The CDR3 has 16 amino acids. V lost 3 bases to trimming and J lost 5 bases, with 19 bases between them. The CDR3 region has the DNA TGTGCCATCAGTGAAAGGGAGGGCCGGCGAGGTTATGGCTACACCTTC. Amino acids: CAISEREGRRGYGYTF.

This clonotype has just a few counts. J is TRBJ2-7 and V is TRBV7-2; a possible D gene is TRBD1 (6 bases). V was clipped by 1 base and J by 0 bases, with 16 bases between them. This CDR3 spans 17 amino acids. CDR1 and CDR2 from the germline V gene are SGHTA and FQGNSA. The CDR3 reads CASSLVGHLSSSYEQYF. Written as DNA, the CDR3 is TGTGCCAGCAGCTTAGTGGGACATCTTTCGAGCTCCTACGAGCAGTACTTC.

This clonotype was found many times. The chain joins TRBV20-1 to TRBJ1-1, with D unresolved. V lost 3 bases to trimming and J lost 5 bases, with 16 bases between them. This CDR3 comprises 14 residues. Germline CDR1 is DFQATT and CDR2 is SNEGSKA (reference sequence). In DNA, the CDR3 is TGCAGTGCTAGCGGTGATAAGGGCTGGACTGAAGCTTTCTTT. Its protein product is CSASGDKGWTEAFF.

This clonotype was picked up many times. V is TRBV12-3 or TRBV12-4 and J is TRBJ1-4; 7 bases agree with TRBD1. Losses at the gene ends were 4 bases for V and 0 bases for J; bases not matched to a gene: 5. The CDR3 contains 16 residues. The CDR3 nucleotides are TGTGCCAGCAGTTACGACAGGGCCGCAACTAATGAAAAACTGTTTTTT. Translating it yields CASSYDRAATNEKLFF.

This clonotype was detected only a few times. The chain has TRBV18 and TRBJ2-7; D possibly corresponds to TRBD2 (6 bases). This CDR3 spans 14 amino acids. The V end was cut by 2 bases, the J end by 9 bases, with 17 bases between. Germline V gives CDR1 KGHSH, CDR2 LQKENI. The chain's CDR3 is CASSPLEQEGRQYF. CDR3 DNA: TGTGCCAGCTCACCATTAGAACAGGAGGGAAGGCAGTACTTC.

This clonotype has a count of ten or more. This chain joins TRBV12-3 or TRBV12-4 and TRBJ1-1; D remains ambiguous. This CDR3 spans 11 amino acids. V shed 3 bases and J shed 7 bases, with 6 bases lying between them. CDR3: CASSLGFEAFF. CDR3 DNA: TGTGCCAGCAGTTTGGGTTTTGAAGCTTTCTTT.

This clonotype was seen repeatedly, ten times or more. The V and J genes are TRBV2 and TRBJ1-2; the D is unclear. Trimming took off 2 bases at V and 4 bases at J, with 8 bases between the two ends. The CDR3 loop spans 13 amino acids. Germline CDR1 reads SNHLY; CDR2 reads FYNNEI. CDR3: CASSEQVGYGYTF. CDR3 coding DNA: TGTGCCAGCAGTGAACAAGTAGGCTATGGCTACACCTTC.

This clonotype was counted once. This sequence joins TRBV2 and TRBJ1-5; D perhaps matches TRBD1 (6 bases). Trimming took off 6 bases at V and 11 bases at J, with 20 bases between the two ends. Germline values: CDR1 SNHLY, CDR2 FYNNEI. The CDR3 contains 14 residues. The CDR3 region has the DNA TGTGCCAGCAGGCCGGGTAGGGGGGAAGAGACCCAGCATTTT. This encodes CASRPGRGEETQHF.

The chain recombines TRBV7-2 with TRBJ1-2, with D hard to call. This CDR3 has 15 residues. The V end lost 4 bases, the J end lost 3 bases, and 15 bases lay between the germline ends. The germline CDR1 and CDR2 sequences are SGHTA and FQGNSA. CDR3 protein: CASSSASGVDYGYTF. CDR3 bases: TGTGCCAGCAGCTCAGCTAGCGGGGTCGACTATGGCTACACCTTC.

The chain couples TRBV6-1 to TRBJ1-2, with D maybe TRBD1 (6 bases). This CDR3 has 14 residues. CDR1 MNHNS and CDR2 SASEGT come from the germline V gene. V lost 5 bases to trimming and J lost 4 bases, with 14 bases between them. The CDR3 DNA sequence: TGTGCCAGCAGTACAGGGATCCCTCCCTATGGCTACACCTTC. Its protein product is CASSTGIPPYGYTF.

This clonotype was picked up a small number of times. The chain couples TRBV29-1 to TRBJ2-3; D possibly uses TRBD1 or TRBD2 (6 bases each). This CDR3 is built from 12 residues. Germline loops: CDR1 SQVTM, CDR2 ANQGSEA. Trimming left V 7 bases short and J 3 bases short, with 11 bases between. CDR3: CSAWRGTDTQYF. The CDR3 DNA sequence: TGCAGCGCCTGGAGGGGGACAGATACGCAGTATTTT.

This clonotype was recorded at least ten times. The chain recombines TRBV19 with TRBJ2-7, with D possibly being TRBD2 (6 bases). Trimming removed 0 bases at V and 3 bases at J, with 9 bases between. CDR3 length equals 14 residues. The germline CDR1 and CDR2 sequences are LNHDA and SQIVND (reference sequence). CDR3 residues: CASSIDLGGYEQYF. The CDR3 coding sequence is TGTGCCAGTAGTATAGATCTGGGAGGCTACGAGCAGTACTTC.

The chain has TRBV10-3 and TRBJ2-5; D could derive from TRBD1 or TRBD2 (7 bases each). The CDR3 is 15 residues long. Germline V gives CDR1 ENHRY, CDR2 SYGVKD. Trimming shortened V by 0 bases and J by 7 bases, and 15 bases separated the two germline ends. For the CDR3, the DNA is TGTGCCATCAGTGAGTCGGGAGGGGACAGAGGGACCCAGTACTTC. Protein sequence: CAISESGGDRGTQYF.

This clonotype was observed many times. The chain recombines TRBV7-9 with TRBJ2-5, with 9 bases aligning to TRBD1. The CDR3 totals 15 residues. Unmatched junction bases numbered 9, after V lost 5 bases and J lost 5 bases. Germline V lookup: CDR1 SEHNR, CDR2 FQNEAQ (reference sequence). CDR3 protein: CASSLGTGREETQYF. DNA of the CDR3: TGTGCCAGCAGCCTAGGGACAGGGAGAGAGGAGACCCAGTACTTC.

Turning to this clonotype: A read error is possible here, since a much larger clone lies one base away. V gene TRBV20-1 combines with J gene TRBJ2-7; 10 nucleotides line up with TRBD2. Germline CDR1 DFQATT, CDR2 SNEGSKA (reference sequence). The CDR3 is 17 amino acids. The CDR3 spells CSTRESGRASNLYEQYF. The CDR3 bases are TGCAGTACTAGAGAGAGCGGGAGGGCCAGTAATCTCTACGAGCAGTACTTC.

The chain joins TRBV19 to TRBJ1-1; 9 bases line up with TRBD1. CDR3 length equals 15 residues. Trimming cost V 3 bases and J 5 bases; bases outside gene matches: 7. The germline V gene has CDR1 LNHDA and CDR2 SQIVND (reference sequence). CDR3 in amino acids: CASSMGTGLWTEAFF. CDR3 coding DNA: TGTGCCAGTAGTATGGGGACAGGGCTATGGACTGAAGCTTTCTTT.